These 18 T cell receptor beta chains were sequenced from one sample in a study of graft-versus-host responses after intestinal transplantation (dated by TCRdb to about 2021). The antigens of these receptors remain unknown. Libraries came from the immunoSEQ multiplex PCR assay. TCRdb mirrors the immuneACCESS table, restricted to in-frame sequences. Some clones are absent from its copies; in checked studies, under half trace to an unresolved V gene, and the reason for the others is unknown. For this sample the table gives some 87,000 clones, of which 90% to 95% were detected only once. 1.1% of the sample goes to the ten largest clones. The sample's time point, from its label and the paper: cells obtained before transplantation from donor or recipient. The sample was unstimulated CD8+ T cells sorted from spleen or lymph node cells, taken before transplant. These receptor sequences come from a human donor who was the organ donor for an intestinal transplant.

V gene TRBV7-9 combines with J gene TRBJ2-5; D might be TRBD2 (5 bases). This CDR3 is 14 amino acids long. CDR1 and CDR2 from the germline V gene are SEHNR and FQNEAQ (reference sequence). V was pared by 7 bases and J by 1 base, with 13 bases between. For the CDR3, the DNA is TGTGCCAGCATCCTGGGAGAGGCCCAAGAGACCCAGTACTTC. Encoded protein: CASILGEAQETQYF. Full variable domain (remainder filled in from reference TRBV7-9 and TRBJ2-5): DTGVSQNPRHKITKRGQNVTFRCDPISEHNRLYWYRQTLGQGPEFLTYFQNEAQLEKSRLLSDRFSAERPKGSFSTLEIQRTEQGDSAMYLCASILGEAQETQYFGPGTRLLVL.

This chain uses TRBV10-3 with TRBJ2-7, with TRBD1 matching 8 bases. Losses at the gene ends were 5 bases for V and 3 bases for J; bases not matched to a gene: 9. CDR3 length: 15 residues. Germline values: CDR1 ENHRY, CDR2 SYGVKD. CDR3 amino acids: CAISLNTGQGYEQYF. CDR3 coding DNA: TGTGCCATCAGTCTAAATACAGGACAGGGCTACGAGCAGTACTTC.

The chain uses TRBV5-4 and TRBJ2-7, with a tentative D call TRBD2 (7 bases). Germline values: CDR1 SGHNT, CDR2 YYREEE (reference sequence). The V gene lost 3 bases and the J gene lost 7 bases, with 20 bases spanning the gap. This CDR3 contains 15 residues. Here the CDR3 reads CASSWGGRRGDEQYF. As DNA, the CDR3 is TGTGCCAGCAGCTGGGGGGGGCGGCGGGGAGATGAGCAGTACTTC.

The chain has TRBV11-3 and TRBJ1-1, with D tentatively TRBD1 (6 bases). Germline V gene data show CDR1 as SGHNT and CDR2 as YENEEA. V shed 4 bases and J shed 10 bases, with 16 bases lying between them. This CDR3 is 13 amino acids long. CDR3 DNA sequence: TGTGCCAGCAGCTCCAAGGGTGGCAGGGGAGCTTTCTTT. Its translation: CASSSKGGRGAFF.

V gene TRBV7-8 combines with J gene TRBJ2-7; no firm D call. The CDR3 is 15 amino acids. V was pared by 7 bases and J by 0 bases, with 16 bases between. Germline assignment: CDR1 SGHVS and CDR2 FQNEAQ. CDR3 coding DNA: TGTGCCAGCACCAATGAAGCGAGACGCTCCTACGAGCAGTACTTC. Its protein product is CASTNEARRSYEQYF.

The chain uses TRBV5-1 and TRBJ2-2; TRBD1 matches at 11 bases. The V segment lost 1 base and the J segment 4 bases; nucleotides outside the gene matches: 6. The CDR3 extends over 17 amino acids. Germline assignment: CDR1 SGHRS and CDR2 YFSETQ. The CDR3 loop reads CASSLHWGQGGTGELFF. In DNA form, the CDR3 reads TGCGCCAGCAGCTTGCACTGGGGACAGGGGGGCACCGGGGAGCTGTTTTTT.

The genes are TRBV27 and TRBJ2-5, with 7 nucleotides matching TRBD2. Germline values: CDR1 MNHEY, CDR2 SMNVEV (reference sequence). The CDR3 consists of 12 residues. V shed 6 bases, J shed 3 bases, and the junction held 1 base outside the gene matches. The CDR3 DNA reads TGTGCCAGCAGGGGAGGGGAAGAGACCCAGTACTTC. The encoded protein is CASRGGEETQYF.

In this sample, this clone turned up a few times. The rearrangement links TRBV30 to TRBJ2-1; a weak D match, TRBD2 (6 bases). Trimming cost V 0 bases and J 8 bases, with 11 bases left between them. The CDR3 length is 13 residues. Germline V gives CDR1 GTSNPN, CDR2 SVGIG (reference sequence). The CDR3 loop reads CAWSVWGEYEQFF. The CDR3 DNA reads as TGTGCCTGGAGTGTGTGGGGGGAGTATGAGCAGTTCTTC.

V usage is TRBV5-1 and J usage is TRBJ2-3; 15 nucleotides align to TRBD2. The CDR3 loop spans 20 amino acids. V shed 4 bases, J shed 0 bases, and the junction held 12 bases outside the gene matches. Germline CDR1 and CDR2: SGHRS and YFSETQ. CDR3 nucleotides: TGCGCCAGCAGCCTTTCGGGACTAGCGGGGGGCCACCCCAGCACAGATACGCAGTATTTT. This sequence encodes CASSLSGLAGGHPSTDTQYF.

The chain combines TRBV9 with TRBJ1-2; perhaps TRBD1 as D (5 bases). CDR1 is SGDLS, CDR2 YYNGEE, per germline. This CDR3 spans 16 amino acids. Trimming took off 4 bases at V and 2 bases at J, with 18 bases between the two ends. CDR3 residues: CASSRKPQRGNYGYTF. The CDR3 bases are TGTGCCAGCAGCCGTAAACCCCAGCGGGGCAACTATGGCTACACCTTC.

V and J are TRBV7-9 and TRBJ2-4, with a weak D call TRBD2 (6 bases). The CDR3 runs to 15 residues. Germline lookup yields CDR1 SEHNR and CDR2 FQNEAQ (reference sequence). V lost 5 bases and J 8 bases, leaving 19 bases between the germline ends. The CDR3, as DNA: TGTGCCAGCAGCCCCACGGCAGGGACTTTCGACATTCAGTACTTC. It translates to CASSPTAGTFDIQYF.

V gene TRBV28 combines with J gene TRBJ2-5; D not resolved. The CDR3 is 14 residues long. Germline V gene lookup returns CDR1 MDHEN and CDR2 SYDVKM. V was trimmed by 7 bases and J by 10 bases, leaving 22 bases between them. The CDR3 DNA reads as TGTGCCAGCATGCCCGACACTGCATTGTTTGACCAGTACTTC. As protein: CASMPDTALFDQYF.

This clone was observed a single time. The chain joins TRBV27 to TRBJ2-5, with TRBD2 matching 13 bases. Gene TRBJ2-7 matches the end of the DNA better, so the J call may be wrong. Germline V gene data show CDR1 as MNHEY and CDR2 as SMNVEV (reference sequence). CDR3 length equals 15 residues. The CDR3, as DNA: TGTGCCAGCAGCAAACTAGCGGGAGGGCCGGACGAGCAGTACTTC. This translates into CASSKLAGGPDEQYF.

V is TRBV5-8 and J is TRBJ2-1, with D unclear. V lost 0 bases and J 7 bases, leaving 8 bases between the germline ends. The CDR3 runs to 13 residues. Germline V lookup: CDR1 SGHTS, CDR2 YDEGEE. The CDR3, as DNA: TGTGCCAGCAGCTTGGCCCTTAATAATGAGCAGTTCTTC. Translation: CASSLALNNEQFF.

The CDR3, as DNA: TGTGCCAGCAGCTTAGGAAAGGGTAGGGCAGGGGCCGATCAGCCCCAGCATTTT. It yields the protein CASSLGKGRAGADQPQHF. The chain joins TRBV7-9 to TRBJ1-5; D might be TRBD1 (6 bases). The V end was cut by 1 base, the J end by 5 bases, with 21 bases between. The CDR3 runs 18 residues. The germline gives CDR1 SEHNR, CDR2 FQNEAQ (reference sequence).

The chain is built from TRBV4-1 and TRBJ1-5, with D possibly being TRBD1 (5 bases). The germline V gene encodes CDR1 MGHRA and CDR2 YSYEKL. V was cut by 0 bases and J by 6 bases, with 12 bases left in between. The CDR3 contains 15 residues. CDR3 amino acids: CASSQDRAGGQPQHF. DNA for the CDR3: TGCGCCAGCAGCCAAGATCGGGCGGGGGGTCAGCCCCAGCATTTT.

V usage is TRBV14 and J usage is TRBJ1-5; no clear D gene. There are 15 residues in the CDR3. V was pared by 0 bases and J by 6 bases, with 12 bases between. Per germline, CDR1 SGHDN and CDR2 FVKESK. CDR3 residues: CASSQEGGESQPQHF. The CDR3, as DNA: TGTGCCAGCAGCCAAGAAGGCGGGGAGAGTCAGCCCCAGCATTTT.

The rearrangement joins TRBV2 to TRBJ2-7; D perhaps matches TRBD2 (7 bases). Germline assignment: CDR1 SNHLY and CDR2 FYNNEI. The germline V and J ends were trimmed by 0 bases and 2 bases, with 14 bases remaining between them. This CDR3 has 16 amino acids. As DNA, the CDR3 is TGTGCCAGCAGTGAAGCGCTTCGAGGGGGGGCCTACGAGCAGTACTTC. It encodes CASSEALRGGAYEQYF.